The 11 T cell receptor beta chains listed next were all sequenced from one sample in a study of cytomegalovirus exposure and HLA in healthy donors. The PCR had 60 Vbeta and 13 Jbeta primers. The repertoire was sequenced with immunoSEQ multiplex PCR; TCRdb's copy has only in-frame clones and lacks some. The sample contains approximately 110,000 clones, 65% to 75% of which appear only once. Sample: PBMCs. These receptor sequences come from a man aged 25-45 years in good health and CMV-seropositive.

On this clone itself: Additional DNA sequences in this sample encode the identical CDR3. V gene TRBV9 combines with J gene TRBJ2-5; 7 positions match TRBD2. The V gene end was trimmed by 0 bases and the J gene end by 1 base; junction bases not matched to a gene: 0. CDR3 length: 14 amino acids. Germline CDR1 and CDR2: SGDLS and YYNGEE. The CDR3 coding sequence is TGTGCCAGCAGCGTAGGGGGGGGCCAAGAGACCCAGTACTTC. This sequence encodes CASSVGGGQETQYF.

J is TRBJ2-7 and V is TRBV2; the D gene is possibly TRBD1 (6 bases). The CDR3 has 13 residues. The V and J ends lost 4 bases and 3 bases respectively, with 10 bases between them. Germline V lookup: CDR1 SNHLY, CDR2 FYNNEI. CDR3 residues: CASSVGRGYEQYF. CDR3 bases: TGTGCCAGCAGTGTCGGCAGGGGCTACGAGCAGTACTTC.

The gene calls are TRBV11-1 and TRBJ1-4, with D possibly being TRBD1 (6 bases). This CDR3 comprises 15 residues. CDR1 and CDR2 (germline): SGHAT, FQDESV (reference sequence). V was shortened by 3 bases and J by 2 bases, with 10 bases between the two germline ends. This CDR3 reads CASSFTGSTNEKLFF. Here the CDR3 DNA reads TGTGCCAGCAGCTTCACAGGGAGCACTAATGAAAAACTGTTTTTT.

This chain connects TRBV5-1 to TRBJ2-2, with 8 bases aligning to TRBD1. The germline CDR1 and CDR2 sequences are SGHRS and YFSETQ. With 3 bases clipped from V and 5 bases from J, the junction kept 6 bases outside the gene matches. CDR3 length: 15 amino acids. CDR3 loop: CASSYQGAGTGELFF. The CDR3 region has the DNA TGCGCCAGCAGCTATCAGGGGGCAGGAACCGGGGAGCTGTTTTTT.

The V call is TRBV15, the J call TRBJ2-2; no clear D gene. Germline V gene data show CDR1 as LNHNV and CDR2 as YYDKDF (reference sequence). V shed 2 bases and J shed 0 bases, with 7 bases lying between them. This CDR3 region has 15 residues. The CDR3, as DNA: TGTGCCACCAGCAGACCTGAGACGAACACCGGGGAGCTGTTTTTT. Its protein is CATSRPETNTGELFF.

This clone was seen only a few times. This sequence joins TRBV28 and TRBJ1-1; D gene unclear. There are 14 residues in the CDR3. The V and J ends lost 3 bases and 0 bases respectively, with 8 bases between them. The germline gives CDR1 MDHEN, CDR2 SYDVKM. Here the CDR3 reads CASSLGRLNTEAFF. The DNA of the CDR3 is TGTGCCAGCAGTTTGGGCAGGCTGAACACTGAAGCTTTCTTT.

This clone has more than one count but fewer than ten. The chain uses TRBV28 and TRBJ1-5, with TRBD1 matching 7 bases. Germline CDR1 reads MDHEN; CDR2 reads SYDVKM. The CDR3 has 13 residues. The V gene end was trimmed by 10 bases and the J gene end by 6 bases; junction bases not matched to a gene: 9. The CDR3 here is CATLRGLSQPQHF. CDR3 in DNA: TGTGCCACCCTCAGGGGGTTAAGTCAGCCCCAGCATTTT.

This chain links TRBV30 with TRBJ2-5; 14 bases are a match to TRBD2. CDR3 size: 18 residues. The trim removed 2 bases at V and 1 base at J, leaving 9 bases unmatched. Germline CDR1 is GTSNPN and CDR2 is SVGIG (reference sequence). The CDR3 sequence: CAWSPPGLAGGIQETQYF. For the CDR3, the DNA is TGTGCCTGGAGTCCCCCCGGACTAGCGGGGGGTATCCAAGAGACCCAGTACTTC.

This chain connects TRBV4-1 to TRBJ2-3; TRBD2 might be the D (7 bases). Looked up from germline, CDR1 is MGHRA and CDR2 is YSYEKL. The length of the CDR3 is 18 residues. Trimming pared 0 bases from V and 2 bases from J, leaving 18 bases between. CDR3 nucleotides: TGCGCCAGCAGCCAAGAAGGCGCGGGGGCCAGGATCACAGATACGCAGTATTTT. It translates to CASSQEGAGARITDTQYF.

The chain joins TRBV25-1 to TRBJ1-1; 7 bases match TRBD1. Germline-derived CDR1 and CDR2 are MGHDK and SYGVNS. V lost 3 bases and J lost 2; bases outside the gene matches: 6. The CDR3 extends over 15 amino acids. CDR3 residues: CASSDPRTGNTEAFF. The CDR3 DNA is TGTGCCAGCAGTGACCCTAGGACAGGAAACACTGAAGCTTTCTTT.

The rearrangement joins TRBV25-1 to TRBJ2-7; 8 nucleotides match TRBD1. Trimming removed 3 bases from V and 8 bases from J; junction bases left unmatched: 6. CDR1 is MGHDK and CDR2 is SYGVNS in the germline V gene. The CDR3 consists of 13 residues. CDR3 region: CASSETGATKQYF. CDR3 nucleotide sequence: TGTGCCAGCAGTGAGACAGGGGCGACGAAGCAGTACTTC.